This is a list of T cell receptor beta chains from one sample in a study of blood T cells in healthy people across ages. MiXCR, run by TCRdb on the 5' RACE reads, gives a single entry per CDR3 protein. The sample has roughly 1 million distinct CDR3 sequences; about 25% are singletons. The same data also went into a second study, on T cells of mothers and their children.

Sequencing used blood. These receptor sequences come from a girl aged 2-9 years in good health. Both conserved end residues are part of each CDR3. D genes are given only for firm matches. Some rows have no size entry. The others give once, few or many, or a class for an expanded clone.

j_gene: TRBJ2-7; abundance: .; v_gene: TRBV13; d_gene: TRBD2; CDR3aa: CASSPRGGLAGAEQYF; CDR3nt: TGTGCCAGCAGCCCGAGGGGGGGACTAGCGGGAGCCGAGCAGTACTTC
j_gene: TRBJ2-1; abundance: few; v_gene: TRBV4-3; d_gene: TRBD1; CDR3aa: CASSHEGATNNEQFF; CDR3nt: TGCGCCAGCAGCCATGAGGGGGCCACAAACAATGAGCAGTTCTTC
j_gene: TRBJ2-1; abundance: .; v_gene: TRBV29-1; d_gene: TRBD1; CDR3aa: CSVGTGRAGTNEQFF; CDR3nt: TGCAGCGTGGGGACAGGTAGGGCCGGCACCAATGAGCAGTTCTTC
j_gene: TRBJ2-1; abundance: .; v_gene: TRBV7-4; d_gene: .; CDR3aa: CVSTSGEGKYNEQFF; CDR3nt: TGTGTCAGCACCTCCGGTGAGGGGAAGTACAATGAGCAGTTCTTC
j_gene: TRBJ2-7; abundance: .; v_gene: TRBV12-3/TRBV12-4; d_gene: .; CDR3aa: CASRGVLHEQYF; CDR3nt: TGTGCCAGCAGGGGCGTGCTCCACGAGCAGTACTTC
j_gene: TRBJ2-5; abundance: .; v_gene: TRBV28; d_gene: TRBD1; CDR3aa: CASSLWGQTEYQETQYF; CDR3nt: TGTGCCAGCAGTTTATGGGGACAGACAGAATATCAAGAGACCCAGTACTTC
j_gene: TRBJ1-1; abundance: few; v_gene: TRBV5-5; d_gene: TRBD1; CDR3aa: CASSLWDRVTEAFF; CDR3nt: TGTGCCAGCAGCTTATGGGACAGGGTTACTGAAGCTTTCTTT
j_gene: TRBJ1-4; abundance: few; v_gene: TRBV11-2; d_gene: .; CDR3aa: CASSLELTAGEKLFF; CDR3nt: TGTGCCAGCAGCTTAGAGCTAACGGCGGGAGAAAAACTGTTTTTT
j_gene: TRBJ2-1; abundance: .; v_gene: TRBV6-6; d_gene: .; CDR3aa: CASSYSRWEDEQFF; CDR3nt: TGTGCCAGCAGTTACTCCCGATGGGAGGATGAGCAGTTCTTC
j_gene: TRBJ2-7; abundance: .; v_gene: TRBV4-2; d_gene: .; CDR3aa: CASSQEGHYEQYF; CDR3nt: TGTGCCAGCAGCCAAGAAGGCCACTACGAGCAGTACTTC
j_gene: TRBJ1-1; abundance: .; v_gene: TRBV25-1; d_gene: .; CDR3aa: CASSEGGLEAFF; CDR3nt: TGTGCCAGCAGTGAGGGGGGGCTAGAAGCTTTCTTT
j_gene: TRBJ1-2; abundance: few; v_gene: TRBV5-1; d_gene: .; CDR3aa: CASSLNPGISNYGYTF; CDR3nt: TGCGCCAGCAGTCTCAACCCCGGGATTTCCAACTATGGCTACACCTTC
j_gene: TRBJ2-4; abundance: .; v_gene: TRBV6-1; d_gene: .; CDR3aa: CASSGVSRYKTKNIQYF; CDR3nt: TGTGCCAGCAGTGGCGTTAGCCGCTATAAAACCAAAAACATTCAGTACTTC
j_gene: TRBJ2-1; abundance: .; v_gene: TRBV4-3; d_gene: .; CDR3aa: CASSQDHRRAVEQFF; CDR3nt: TGCGCCAGCAGCCAAGACCATCGTAGGGCCGTTGAGCAGTTCTTC
j_gene: TRBJ2-7; abundance: .; v_gene: TRBV5-6; d_gene: .; CDR3aa: CASSASDRATYEQYF; CDR3nt: TGTGCCAGCAGCGCGTCCGACAGAGCAACCTACGAGCAGTACTTC
j_gene: TRBJ1-4; abundance: few; v_gene: TRBV4-2; d_gene: .; CDR3aa: CAGSQFLQPATNEKLFF; CDR3nt: TGTGCCGGCAGCCAATTCTTGCAGCCTGCAACTAATGAAAAACTGTTTTTT
j_gene: TRBJ2-6; abundance: .; v_gene: TRBV6-1; d_gene: TRBD1; CDR3aa: CATGTAINSGANVLTF; CDR3nt: TGTGCCACCGGGACAGCAATTAACTCTGGGGCCAACGTCCTGACTTTC
j_gene: TRBJ2-1; abundance: .; v_gene: TRBV6-1; d_gene: .; CDR3aa: CASIKVWASGYNEQFF; CDR3nt: TGTGCCAGCATTAAAGTTTGGGCTTCGGGATACAATGAGCAGTTCTTC
j_gene: TRBJ1-5; abundance: many; v_gene: TRBV4-2; d_gene: .; CDR3aa: CASSQDDRGNQPQHF; CDR3nt: TGTGCCAGCAGCCAAGATGATAGGGGTAATCAGCCCCAGCATTTT
j_gene: TRBJ1-4; abundance: few; v_gene: TRBV7-6; d_gene: .; CDR3aa: CASSFGHPNEKLFF; CDR3nt: TGTGCCAGCAGCTTTGGACACCCTAATGAAAAACTGTTTTTT
j_gene: TRBJ2-1; abundance: .; v_gene: TRBV13; d_gene: .; CDR3aa: CASSLTGTQNNEQFF; CDR3nt: TGTGCCAGCAGCTTAACCGGGACCCAAAACAATGAGCAGTTCTTC
j_gene: TRBJ1-1; abundance: .; v_gene: TRBV7-9; d_gene: .; CDR3aa: CASSPWTGEALF; CDR3nt: TGTGCCAGCAGCCCTTGGACGGGTGAAGCTCTCTTT
j_gene: TRBJ2-5; abundance: .; v_gene: TRBV5-1; d_gene: TRBD2; CDR3aa: CASTLGGLIQETQYF; CDR3nt: TGCGCCAGCACCTTGGGGGGACTAATCCAAGAGACCCAGTACTTC
j_gene: TRBJ1-4; abundance: .; v_gene: TRBV28; d_gene: .; CDR3aa: CASSLSVFNEKLFF; CDR3nt: TGTGCCAGCAGTTTATCGGTATTTAATGAAAAACTGTTTTTT
j_gene: TRBJ2-1; abundance: few; v_gene: TRBV7-9; d_gene: .; CDR3aa: CASSPEGQIIPYNEQFF; CDR3nt: TGTGCCAGCAGCCCAGAAGGACAGATAATTCCCTACAATGAGCAGTTCTTC
j_gene: TRBJ1-3; abundance: few; v_gene: TRBV11-2; d_gene: .; CDR3aa: CASQGSGNTIYF; CDR3nt: TGTGCCAGCCAGGGTTCTGGAAACACCATATATTTT
j_gene: TRBJ2-1; abundance: .; v_gene: TRBV7-3; d_gene: .; CDR3aa: CASRPGGDYNEQFF; CDR3nt: TGTGCCAGCAGGCCCGGGGGCGATTACAATGAGCAGTTCTTC
j_gene: TRBJ1-1; abundance: once; v_gene: TRBV6-1; d_gene: TRBD1; CDR3aa: CASGIGQVEAFF; CDR3nt: TGTGCCAGCGGGATAGGACAGGTAGAAGCTTTCTTT
j_gene: TRBJ1-1; abundance: .; v_gene: TRBV20-1; d_gene: .; CDR3aa: CSAREGPVTEAFF; CDR3nt: TGCAGTGCTCGAGAGGGCCCTGTTACTGAAGCTTTCTTT
j_gene: TRBJ2-4; abundance: .; v_gene: TRBV9; d_gene: .; CDR3aa: CASSAFGGLPYF; CDR3nt: TGTGCCAGCAGCGCGTTCGGGGGACTTCCGTACTTC
j_gene: TRBJ2-1; abundance: .; v_gene: TRBV2; d_gene: .; CDR3aa: CASSAGNTYNEQFF; CDR3nt: TGTGCCAGCAGTGCGGGGAACACCTACAATGAGCAGTTCTTC
j_gene: TRBJ2-2; abundance: few; v_gene: TRBV6-6; d_gene: TRBD2; CDR3aa: CASSWGGPDTGELFF; CDR3nt: TGTGCCAGCAGTTGGGGAGGGCCCGACACCGGGGAGCTGTTTTTT
j_gene: TRBJ1-2; abundance: .; v_gene: TRBV20-1; d_gene: .; CDR3aa: CSARIGPGGTYGYTF; CDR3nt: TGCAGTGCTAGAATAGGCCCCGGGGGCACGTATGGCTACACCTTC
j_gene: TRBJ2-3; abundance: .; v_gene: TRBV10-3; d_gene: TRBD1; CDR3aa: CAIRGQGTDTQYF; CDR3nt: TGTGCCATCAGGGGACAGGGGACAGATACGCAGTATTTT
j_gene: TRBJ1-1; abundance: few; v_gene: TRBV6-5; d_gene: .; CDR3aa: CASIDTGHTEALF; CDR3nt: TGTGCCAGCATCGACACCGGACACACTGAAGCTCTCTTT
j_gene: TRBJ2-7; abundance: many; v_gene: TRBV20-1; d_gene: .; CDR3aa: CSAREAGYEQYF; CDR3nt: TGCAGTGCTAGAGAAGCGGGCTACGAGCAGTACTTC
j_gene: TRBJ2-1; abundance: few; v_gene: TRBV5-5; d_gene: .; CDR3aa: CASSLFRGPYNEQFF; CDR3nt: TGTGCCAGCAGCTTGTTTCGAGGTCCCTACAATGAGCAGTTCTTC
j_gene: TRBJ1-1; abundance: few; v_gene: TRBV20-1; d_gene: .; CDR3aa: CSARVSGRGNTEAFF; CDR3nt: TGCAGTGCTAGAGTGTCGGGGAGAGGGAACACTGAAGCTTTCTTT
j_gene: TRBJ1-1; abundance: few; v_gene: TRBV19; d_gene: .; CDR3aa: CASSISGNTEAFF; CDR3nt: TGTGCCAGTAGTATTTCGGGGAACACTGAAGCTTTCTTT
j_gene: TRBJ1-1; abundance: .; v_gene: TRBV20-1; d_gene: .; CDR3aa: CSARPRGFGTEAFF; CDR3nt: TGCAGTGCTAGACCCCGGGGATTCGGCACTGAAGCTTTCTTT
j_gene: TRBJ1-2; abundance: many; v_gene: TRBV6-6; d_gene: .; CDR3aa: CASSNGAGGFYYGYTF; CDR3nt: TGTGCCAGCAGCAATGGGGCGGGGGGGTTCTACTATGGCTACACCTTC
j_gene: TRBJ1-4; abundance: few; v_gene: TRBV20-1; d_gene: .; CDR3aa: CSAPTQGEGKLFF; CDR3nt: TGCAGTGCTCCGACTCAGGGAGAAGGAAAACTGTTTTTT
j_gene: TRBJ2-1; abundance: .; v_gene: TRBV29-1; d_gene: TRBD2; CDR3aa: CSVAGLAGVGEQFF; CDR3nt: TGCAGCGTTGCAGGACTAGCGGGAGTGGGCGAGCAGTTCTTC
j_gene: TRBJ2-7; abundance: few; v_gene: TRBV7-9; d_gene: .; CDR3aa: CAGAEQNKGEQYF; CDR3nt: TGTGCCGGGGCCGAACAGAATAAGGGCGAGCAGTACTTC
j_gene: TRBJ2-3; abundance: .; v_gene: TRBV12-3/TRBV12-4; d_gene: .; CDR3aa: CASSLAPRGDTQYF; CDR3nt: TGTGCCAGCAGTTTAGCGCCTAGGGGGGATACGCAGTATTTT
j_gene: TRBJ2-1; abundance: .; v_gene: TRBV4-1; d_gene: .; CDR3aa: CASSRLDPVNEQFF; CDR3nt: TGCGCCAGCAGCCGACTAGATCCGGTCAATGAGCAGTTCTTC
j_gene: TRBJ2-5; abundance: few; v_gene: TRBV7-3; d_gene: .; CDR3aa: CASSLLGGKETQYF; CDR3nt: TGTGCCAGCAGCTTATTGGGGGGTAAAGAGACCCAGTACTTC
j_gene: TRBJ2-1; abundance: .; v_gene: TRBV28; d_gene: TRBD2; CDR3aa: CASGSSGGKIEQFF; CDR3nt: TGTGCCAGCGGCTCTAGCGGGGGGAAGATTGAGCAGTTCTTC
j_gene: TRBJ2-1; abundance: .; v_gene: TRBV20-1; d_gene: .; CDR3aa: CSARDLKGVEQFF; CDR3nt: TGCAGTGCTAGAGATCTTAAGGGCGTTGAGCAGTTCTTC
j_gene: TRBJ2-1; abundance: .; v_gene: TRBV7-3; d_gene: TRBD1; CDR3aa: CASSSQPGTGYNEQFF; CDR3nt: TGTGCCAGCAGCTCTCAGCCAGGGACAGGCTACAATGAGCAGTTCTTC